The clone carrying this TCR beta chain was recorded a few times. Its matching antigen is unknown. This record belongs to a study of post-analysis software for immune sequencing data. Findings and caveats of the study: When compared against controls, multiple sclerosis patients showed significantly lower normalized Chao1 diversity. Controls had lower frequencies than patients of 4 or 5 TRBV segments, which included TRBV5-6, TRBV5-1 and TRBV20-1. Co-batched samples clustered tightly together by F measure.

The authors incorporated unique molecular identifiers into the TCR beta cDNA libraries. TCRdb reanalysed the PCR reads using MiXCR and keeps one entry per CDR3 protein. The data show around 440,000 distinct CDR3 sequences, roughly 45% seen once. Germline CDR1 is SGHTA and CDR2 is FQGNSA. With 7 bases clipped from V and 10 bases from J, the junction kept 8 bases outside the gene matches. The length of the CDR3 is 14 residues. This chain joins TRBV7-2 and TRBJ1-6; 9 bases align to TRBD1. The clonotype was recovered from a girl aged 10-17 years with multiple sclerosis. Material for sequencing was blood. The CDR3 sequence: CASTKGQGGSPLHF. CDR3 DNA: TGTGCCAGCACCAAGGGACAGGGAGGCTCACCCCTCCACTTT.